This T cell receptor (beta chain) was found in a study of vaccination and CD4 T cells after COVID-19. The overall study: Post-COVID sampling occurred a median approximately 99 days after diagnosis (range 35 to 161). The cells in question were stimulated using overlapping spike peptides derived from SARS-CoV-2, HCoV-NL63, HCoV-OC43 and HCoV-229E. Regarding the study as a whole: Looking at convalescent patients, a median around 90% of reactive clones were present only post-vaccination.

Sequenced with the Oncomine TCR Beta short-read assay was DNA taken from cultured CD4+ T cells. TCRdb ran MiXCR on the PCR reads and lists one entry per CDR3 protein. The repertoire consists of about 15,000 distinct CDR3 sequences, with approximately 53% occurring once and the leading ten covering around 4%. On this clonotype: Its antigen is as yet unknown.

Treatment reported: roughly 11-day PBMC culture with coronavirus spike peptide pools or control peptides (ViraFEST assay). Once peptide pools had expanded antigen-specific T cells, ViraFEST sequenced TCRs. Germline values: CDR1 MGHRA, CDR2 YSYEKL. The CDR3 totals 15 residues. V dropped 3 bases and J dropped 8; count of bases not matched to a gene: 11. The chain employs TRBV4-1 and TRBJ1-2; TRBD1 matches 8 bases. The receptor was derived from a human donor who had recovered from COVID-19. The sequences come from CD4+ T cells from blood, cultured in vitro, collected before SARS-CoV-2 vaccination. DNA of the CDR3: TGCGCCAGCAGCCACGGGGCAGGGGGCGCGTGGGGCTACACCTTC. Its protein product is CASSHGAGGAWGYTF.